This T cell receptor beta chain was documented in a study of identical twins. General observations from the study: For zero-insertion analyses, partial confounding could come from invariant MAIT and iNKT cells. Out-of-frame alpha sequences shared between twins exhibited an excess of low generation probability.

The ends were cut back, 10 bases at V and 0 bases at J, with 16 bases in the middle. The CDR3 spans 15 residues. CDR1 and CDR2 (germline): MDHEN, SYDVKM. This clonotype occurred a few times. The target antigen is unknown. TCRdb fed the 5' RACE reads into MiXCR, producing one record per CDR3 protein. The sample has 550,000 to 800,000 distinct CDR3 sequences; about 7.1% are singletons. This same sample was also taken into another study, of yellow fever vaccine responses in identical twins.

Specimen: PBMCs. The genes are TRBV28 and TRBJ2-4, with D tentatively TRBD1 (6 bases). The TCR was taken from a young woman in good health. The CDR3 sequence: CATLRGTLAKNIQYF. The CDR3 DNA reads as TGTGCCACCTTAAGGGGGACCTTAGCCAAAAACATTCAGTACTTC.